This entry lists 6 T cell receptor beta chains sequenced from one sample in a study of OX40 agonist ivuxolimab in advanced cancers. Repertoires were generated with immunoSEQ multiplex PCR, while TCRdb's copy carries only in-frame clones and drops some. The table has 70,000 to 95,000 clones, around 90% seen once. This specimen was CD4+ or CD8+ T cells sorted from blood, taken in a trial of the OX40 agonist ivuxolimab. These receptors were collected from an adult with an advanced solid tumor such as melanoma, head and neck, liver or kidney cancer.

V gene TRBV9 combines with J gene TRBJ2-7; TRBD1 matches 8 bases. This CDR3 is 15 amino acids long. The trim removed 3 bases at V and 1 base at J, leaving 6 bases unmatched. Germline CDR1 and CDR2: SGDLS and YYNGEE. Here the CDR3 DNA reads TGTGCCAGCAGCGCCGACAGGGGAGGATCCTACGAGCAGTACTTC. Translated: CASSADRGGSYEQYF.

The gene calls are TRBV6-5 and TRBJ1-1, with TRBD1 as a possible D gene (5 bases). Per the germline V gene, CDR1 is MNHEY and CDR2 is SVGAGI. The V end was cut by 5 bases, the J end by 1 base, with 14 bases between. This CDR3 has 15 amino acids. CDR3 nucleotide sequence: TGTGCCAGCAGTCACAACTCCCAGGGGAACACTGAAGCTTTCTTT. This sequence encodes CASSHNSQGNTEAFF.

V and J are TRBV11-3 and TRBJ2-3; a weak D match, TRBD2 (5 bases). Germline V gene sequence: CDR1 SGHNT, CDR2 YENEEA. Trimming removed 3 bases from V and 4 bases from J, with 11 bases in between. There are 14 residues in the CDR3. The CDR3 sequence: CASSLGAKADTQYF. The CDR3 bases are TGTGCCAGCAGCTTGGGAGCGAAAGCAGATACGCAGTATTTT.

The gene calls are TRBV19 and TRBJ2-5; no clear D. Trimming took off 2 bases at V and 5 bases at J, with 9 bases between the two ends. The germline V gene encodes CDR1 LNHDA and CDR2 SQIVND (reference sequence). The CDR3 runs to 13 residues. The CDR3 DNA is TGTGCCAGTAGTATAAGTCCGCAGGAGACCCAGTACTTC. It specifies CASSISPQETQYF.

The V and J genes are TRBV19 and TRBJ1-1; 9 bases line up with TRBD1. CDR1 and CDR2 from the germline V gene are LNHDA and SQIVND (reference sequence). V gave up 3 bases and J gave up 7 bases; unmatched junction bases: 6. The CDR3 consists of 14 residues. This chain's CDR3 is CASSMTGGGGEAFF. CDR3 nucleotides: TGTGCCAGTAGTATGACAGGGGGGGGTGGTGAAGCTTTCTTT.

The chain employs TRBV11-3 and TRBJ2-1; D unresolved. V dropped 5 bases and J dropped 9 bases, with 14 bases sitting between them. The CDR3 has 13 residues. Per germline, CDR1 SGHNT and CDR2 YENEEA. CDR3 residues: CASSTTNGGEQFF. CDR3 in DNA: TGTGCCAGCAGCACAACCAACGGCGGTGAGCAGTTCTTC.